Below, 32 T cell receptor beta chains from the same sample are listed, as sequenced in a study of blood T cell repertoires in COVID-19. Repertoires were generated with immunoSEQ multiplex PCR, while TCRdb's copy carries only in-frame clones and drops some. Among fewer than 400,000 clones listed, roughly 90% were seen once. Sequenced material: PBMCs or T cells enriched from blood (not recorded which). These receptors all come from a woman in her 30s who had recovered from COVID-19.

This CDR3 is CASSPGISAYNEQFF. Here the CDR3 DNA reads TGTGCCAGCAGCCCCGGGATTAGCGCCTACAATGAGCAGTTCTTC. The chain links TRBV7-3 to TRBJ2-1, with a weak D call TRBD2 (5 bases). V was trimmed by 5 bases and J by 2 bases, leaving 13 bases between them. The CDR3 has 15 residues. Per germline, CDR1 SGHTA and CDR2 FQGTGA.

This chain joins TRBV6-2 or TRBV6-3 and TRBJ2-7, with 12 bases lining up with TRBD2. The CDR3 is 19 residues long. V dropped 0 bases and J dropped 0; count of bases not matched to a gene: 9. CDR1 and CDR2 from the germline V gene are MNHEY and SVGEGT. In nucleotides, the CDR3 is TGTGCCAGCAGTTACTCGACGCTAGCGGGGGGGCTGATCTCCTACGAGCAGTACTTC. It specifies CASSYSTLAGGLISYEQYF.

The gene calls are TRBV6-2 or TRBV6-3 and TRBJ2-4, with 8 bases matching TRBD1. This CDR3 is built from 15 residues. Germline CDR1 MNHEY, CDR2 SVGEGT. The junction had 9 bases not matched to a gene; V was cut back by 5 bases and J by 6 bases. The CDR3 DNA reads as TGTGCCAGCAGTCCCACAGGGGGAGAAAGAAACATTCAGTACTTC. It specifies CASSPTGGERNIQYF.

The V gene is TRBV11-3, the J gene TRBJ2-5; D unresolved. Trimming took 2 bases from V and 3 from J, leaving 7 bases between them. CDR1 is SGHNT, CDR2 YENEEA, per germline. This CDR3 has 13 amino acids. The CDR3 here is CASSLFREETQYF. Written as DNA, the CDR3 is TGTGCCAGCAGCTTATTTCGGGAAGAGACCCAGTACTTC.

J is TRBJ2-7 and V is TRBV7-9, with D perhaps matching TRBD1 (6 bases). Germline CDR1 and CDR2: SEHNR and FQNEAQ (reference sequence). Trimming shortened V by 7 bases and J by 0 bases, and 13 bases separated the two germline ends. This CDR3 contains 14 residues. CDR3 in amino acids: CASTPTGSSYEQYF. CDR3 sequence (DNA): TGTGCCAGCACCCCGACAGGAAGCTCCTACGAGCAGTACTTC.

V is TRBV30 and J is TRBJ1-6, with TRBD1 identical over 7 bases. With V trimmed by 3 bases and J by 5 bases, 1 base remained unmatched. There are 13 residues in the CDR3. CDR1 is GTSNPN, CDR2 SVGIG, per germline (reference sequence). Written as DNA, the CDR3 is TGTGCCTGGAGCACAGGGGATAATTCACCCCTCCACTTT. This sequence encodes CAWSTGDNSPLHF.

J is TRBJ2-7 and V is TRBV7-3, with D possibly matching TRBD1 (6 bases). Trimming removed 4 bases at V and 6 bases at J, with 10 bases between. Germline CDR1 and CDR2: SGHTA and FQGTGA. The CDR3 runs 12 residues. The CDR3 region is CASSSNRVEQYF. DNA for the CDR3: TGTGCCAGCAGCTCGAACAGGGTCGAGCAGTACTTC.

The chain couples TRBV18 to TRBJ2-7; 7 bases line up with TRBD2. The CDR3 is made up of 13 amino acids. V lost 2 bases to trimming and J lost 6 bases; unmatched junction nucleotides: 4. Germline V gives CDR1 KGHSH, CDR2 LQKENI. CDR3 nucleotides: TGTGCCAGCTCACCAACCAGGACTAGCGAGCAGTACTTC. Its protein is CASSPTRTSEQYF.

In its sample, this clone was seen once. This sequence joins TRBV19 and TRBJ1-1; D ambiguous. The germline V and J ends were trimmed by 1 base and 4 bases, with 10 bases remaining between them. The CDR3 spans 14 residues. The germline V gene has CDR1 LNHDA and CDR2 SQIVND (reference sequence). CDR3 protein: CASSIVASGTEAFF. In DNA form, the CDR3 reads TGTGCCAGTAGTATAGTTGCAAGCGGCACTGAAGCTTTCTTT. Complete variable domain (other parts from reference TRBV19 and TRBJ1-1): DGGITQSPKYLFRKEGQNVTLSCEQNLNHDAMYWYRQDPGQGLRLIYYSQIVNDFQKGDIAEGYSVSREKKESFPLTVTSAQKNPTAFYLCASSIVASGTEAFFGQGTRLTVV.

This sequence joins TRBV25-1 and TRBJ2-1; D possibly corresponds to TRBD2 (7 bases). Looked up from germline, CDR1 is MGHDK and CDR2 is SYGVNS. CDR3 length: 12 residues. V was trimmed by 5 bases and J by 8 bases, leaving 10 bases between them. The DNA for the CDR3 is TGTGCCAGCAGTAGGGGGGGCCATGAGCAGTTCTTC. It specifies CASSRGGHEQFF. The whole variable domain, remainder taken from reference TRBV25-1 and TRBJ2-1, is EADIYQTPRYLVIGTGKKITLECSQTMGHDKMYWYQQDPGMELHLIHYSYGVNSTEKGDLSSESTVSRIRTEHFPLTLESARPSHTSQYLCASSRGGHEQFFGPGTRLTVL.

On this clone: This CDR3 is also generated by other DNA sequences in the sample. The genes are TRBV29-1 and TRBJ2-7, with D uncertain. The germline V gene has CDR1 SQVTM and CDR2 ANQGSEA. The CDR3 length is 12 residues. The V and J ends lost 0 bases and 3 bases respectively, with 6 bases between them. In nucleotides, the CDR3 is TGCAGCGTTGAAGACCCAGGCTACGAGCAGTACTTC. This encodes CSVEDPGYEQYF.

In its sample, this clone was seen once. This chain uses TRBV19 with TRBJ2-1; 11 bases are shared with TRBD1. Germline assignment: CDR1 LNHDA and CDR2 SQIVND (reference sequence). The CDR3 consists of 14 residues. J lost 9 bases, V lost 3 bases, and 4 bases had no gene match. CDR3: CASSMGQGEAEQFF. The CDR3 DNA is TGTGCCAGTAGTATGGGACAGGGGGAGGCTGAGCAGTTCTTC.

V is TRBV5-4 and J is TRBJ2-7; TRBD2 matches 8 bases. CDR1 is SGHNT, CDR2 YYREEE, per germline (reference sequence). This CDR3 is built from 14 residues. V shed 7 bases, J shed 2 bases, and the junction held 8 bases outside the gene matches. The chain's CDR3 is CASQPGLDPYEQYF. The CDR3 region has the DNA TGTGCCAGCCAACCGGGACTAGACCCCTACGAGCAGTACTTC.

CDR3 protein: CASSLEFSSYNEQFF. The CDR3 DNA follows: TGTGCCAGCAGCTTGGAGTTTAGCTCCTACAATGAGCAGTTCTTC. This chain connects TRBV11-2 to TRBJ2-1; D uncertain. CDR3 length: 15 residues. Germline values: CDR1 SGHAT, CDR2 FQNNGV. V was trimmed by 3 bases and J by 0 bases, leaving 9 bases between them.

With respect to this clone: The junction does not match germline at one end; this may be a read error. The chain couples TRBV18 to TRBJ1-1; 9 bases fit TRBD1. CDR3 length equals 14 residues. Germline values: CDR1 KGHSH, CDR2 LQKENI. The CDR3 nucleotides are TGTGCCAGCTCCCCACAGGGGGCTCGGACTGAAGCTTTCTTT. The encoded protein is CASSPQGARTEAFF.

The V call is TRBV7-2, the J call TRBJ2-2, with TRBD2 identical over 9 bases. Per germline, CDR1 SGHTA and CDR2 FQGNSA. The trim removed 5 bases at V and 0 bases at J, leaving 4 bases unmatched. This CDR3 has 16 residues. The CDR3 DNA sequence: TGTGCCAGCAGCCGTCTAGCGGGACCGAACACCGGGGAGCTGTTTTTT. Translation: CASSRLAGPNTGELFF.

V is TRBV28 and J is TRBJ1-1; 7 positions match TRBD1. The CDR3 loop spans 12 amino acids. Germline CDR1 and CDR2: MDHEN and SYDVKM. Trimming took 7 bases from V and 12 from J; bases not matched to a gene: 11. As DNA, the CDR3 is TGTGCCAGCACAGAAGGGGGCGAAATAACTTTCTTT. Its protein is CASTEGGEITFF.

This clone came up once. The CDR3 DNA sequence: TGTGCCATCAGTGTGTCGTTCCGAGAGACCCAGTACTTC. This codes for CAISVSFRETQYF. V usage is TRBV10-3 and J usage is TRBJ2-5; no clear D gene. CDR1 is ENHRY and CDR2 is SYGVKD in the germline V gene. The V and J ends lost 4 bases and 4 bases respectively, with 10 bases between them. The CDR3 has 13 residues.

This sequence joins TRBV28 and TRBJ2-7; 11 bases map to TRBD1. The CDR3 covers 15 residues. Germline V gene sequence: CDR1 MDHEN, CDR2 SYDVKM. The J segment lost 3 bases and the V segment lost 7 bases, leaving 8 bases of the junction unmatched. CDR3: CASTLGQGVYYEQYF. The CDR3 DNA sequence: TGTGCCAGCACCCTGGGACAGGGGGTTTACTACGAGCAGTACTTC.

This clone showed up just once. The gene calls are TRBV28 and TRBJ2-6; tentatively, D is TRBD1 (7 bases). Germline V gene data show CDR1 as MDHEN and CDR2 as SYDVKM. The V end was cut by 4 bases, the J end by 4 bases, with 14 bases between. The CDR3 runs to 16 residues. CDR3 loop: CASSSTGTHGANVLTF. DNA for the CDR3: TGTGCCAGCAGTTCGACAGGGACTCACGGGGCCAACGTCCTGACTTTC.

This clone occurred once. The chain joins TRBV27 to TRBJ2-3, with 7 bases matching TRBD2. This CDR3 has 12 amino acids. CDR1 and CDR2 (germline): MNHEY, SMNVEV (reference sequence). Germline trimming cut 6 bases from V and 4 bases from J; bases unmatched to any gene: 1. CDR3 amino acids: CASRGGADTQYF. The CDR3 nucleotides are TGTGCCAGCAGGGGAGGGGCAGATACGCAGTATTTT.

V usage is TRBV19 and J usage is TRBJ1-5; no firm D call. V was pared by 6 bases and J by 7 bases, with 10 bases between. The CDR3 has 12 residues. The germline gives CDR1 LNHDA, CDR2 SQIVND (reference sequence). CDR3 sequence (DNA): TGTGCCAGTAGCCCGAGGGAACAGCCCCAGCATTTT. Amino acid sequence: CASSPREQPQHF.

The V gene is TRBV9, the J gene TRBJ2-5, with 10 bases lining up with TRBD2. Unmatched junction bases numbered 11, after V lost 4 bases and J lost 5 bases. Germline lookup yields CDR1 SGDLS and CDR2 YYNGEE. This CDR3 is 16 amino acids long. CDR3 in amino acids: CASSLHIGAGGETQYF. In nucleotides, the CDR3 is TGTGCCAGCAGCCTCCACATCGGAGCGGGAGGGGAGACCCAGTACTTC.

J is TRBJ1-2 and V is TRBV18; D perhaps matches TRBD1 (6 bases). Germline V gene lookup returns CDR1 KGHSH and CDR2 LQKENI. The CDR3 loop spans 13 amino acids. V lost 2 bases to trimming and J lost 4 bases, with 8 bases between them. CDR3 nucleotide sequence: TGTGCCAGCTCACCAGGGGGCGTCTATGGCTACACCTTC. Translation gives CASSPGGVYGYTF.

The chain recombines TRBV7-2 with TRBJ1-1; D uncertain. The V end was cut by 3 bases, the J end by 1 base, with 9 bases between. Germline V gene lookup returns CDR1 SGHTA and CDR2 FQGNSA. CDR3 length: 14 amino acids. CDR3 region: CASSFNAGNTEAFF. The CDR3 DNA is TGTGCCAGCAGCTTCAACGCAGGGAACACTGAAGCTTTCTTT.

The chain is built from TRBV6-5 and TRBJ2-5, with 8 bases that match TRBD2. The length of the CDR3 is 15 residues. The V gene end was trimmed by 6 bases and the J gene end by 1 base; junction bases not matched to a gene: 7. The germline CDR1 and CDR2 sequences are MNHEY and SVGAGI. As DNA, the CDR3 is TGTGCCAGCAGGCCCCCAACTAGCGGCCAAGAGACCCAGTACTTC. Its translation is CASRPPTSGQETQYF.

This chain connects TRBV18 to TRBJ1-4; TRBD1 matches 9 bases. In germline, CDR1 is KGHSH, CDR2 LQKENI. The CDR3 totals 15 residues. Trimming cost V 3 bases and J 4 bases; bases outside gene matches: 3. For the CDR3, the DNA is TGTGCCAGCTCACCGGGACAGGGCAATAATGAAAAACTGTTTTTT. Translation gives CASSPGQGNNEKLFF.

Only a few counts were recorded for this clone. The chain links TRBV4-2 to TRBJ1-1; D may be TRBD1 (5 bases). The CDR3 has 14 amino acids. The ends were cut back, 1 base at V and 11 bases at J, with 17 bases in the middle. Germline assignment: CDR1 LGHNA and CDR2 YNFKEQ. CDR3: CASSQGGGVVKAFF. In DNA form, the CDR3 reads TGTGCCAGCAGCCAAGGCGGGGGAGTGGTGAAGGCTTTCTTT.

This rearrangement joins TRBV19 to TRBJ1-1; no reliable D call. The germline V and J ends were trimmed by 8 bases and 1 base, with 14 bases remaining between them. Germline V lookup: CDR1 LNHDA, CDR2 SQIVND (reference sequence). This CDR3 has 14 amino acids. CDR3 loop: CASDLWEKNTEAFF. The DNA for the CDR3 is TGTGCCAGTGACCTCTGGGAGAAGAACACTGAAGCTTTCTTT.

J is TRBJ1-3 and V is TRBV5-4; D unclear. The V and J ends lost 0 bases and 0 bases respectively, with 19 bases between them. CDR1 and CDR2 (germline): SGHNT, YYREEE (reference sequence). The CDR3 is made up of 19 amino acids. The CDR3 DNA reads TGTGCCAGCAGCTTGGGAGTGGTGTCGGGTCCAGACTCTGGAAACACCATATATTTT. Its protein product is CASSLGVVSGPDSGNTIYF.

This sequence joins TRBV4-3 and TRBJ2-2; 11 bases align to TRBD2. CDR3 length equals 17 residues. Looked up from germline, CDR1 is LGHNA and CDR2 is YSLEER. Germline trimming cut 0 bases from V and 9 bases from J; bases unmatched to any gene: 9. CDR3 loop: CASSQDGLAGGGRELFF. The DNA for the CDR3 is TGCGCCAGCAGCCAAGACGGTCTAGCGGGAGGTGGCCGGGAGCTGTTTTTT.

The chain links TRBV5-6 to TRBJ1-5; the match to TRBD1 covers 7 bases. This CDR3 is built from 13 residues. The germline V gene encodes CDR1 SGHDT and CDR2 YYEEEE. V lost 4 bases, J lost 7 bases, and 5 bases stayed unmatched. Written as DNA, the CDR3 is TGTGCCAGCAGCCCGACAGGGTCCCAGCCCCAGCATTTT. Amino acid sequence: CASSPTGSQPQHF.